Sequencing of this T cell receptor beta chain was carried out in a study of cytomegalovirus exposure and HLA in healthy donors listed by TCRdb under 2017. In terms of the full investigation: In an earlier analysis of several hundred of the donors, roughly 300 Gb of sequence data and approximately 120 million unique TCR beta sequences from roughly 180 million T cells were reported. The later analysis used no new phenotypic data to find candidate immune exposures, relying instead on TCR beta sequences and their occurrence across donors. In an earlier analysis of around 540 of the donors, high-throughput TCR beta sequencing was used to judge whether each TCR beta V gene segment behaved as functional or pseudogenic. Donor age, sex, ethnicity and CMV serostatus were compiled alongside the repertoire data. In addition to the first cohort of 666 subjects, a separate validation cohort of 120 different subjects was used. HLA typing covered class I and class II loci at four-digit resolution. The study profiled the T cell repertoires of about 720 subjects by immunosequencing and related them to cytomegalovirus serostatus. The study aimed to test whether cataloging public T cell receptors could reveal signatures of past pathogen exposure. Typing coverage varied by locus: roughly 629-640 donors for A, B, C, DRB1 and DQB1; roughly 520 for DQA1; about 590 for DPA1; roughly 450 for DPB1. An early release that covered roughly 600 HLA-typed donors contained about 300 gigabases of sequencing data and 70 million to 100 million unique TCR sequences. Every discovery cohort repertoire had been produced on one sequencing platform. Across about 380 genotyped donors of the cohort, an average of approximately 240,000 unique TCR beta nucleotide sequences per donor were sequenced, and roughly 17% of those sequences were non-productive. In a later analysis, previously published TCR beta repertoires from more than 500 donors were re-analyzed and high-resolution HLA genotyping was added so that TCR occurrence patterns could be studied. To predict cytomegalovirus infection status, the study combined high-throughput TCR immunosequencing, statistical association of individual TCRs with disease status, and machine learning. The genetic ancestry cluster associated with self-reported Caucasian donors included roughly 84% of the approximately 410 genotyped donors. About five DR-DQ haplotypes were treated as single units for association and clustering because of strong linkage in the cohort. A later genetic analysis took genome-wide SNP genotypes for about 55% of the 666 donors and used that subset as a discovery cohort.

The receptor library was made with the immunoSEQ multiplex PCR assay. A mixture of 60 forward primers for TCR Vbeta segments and 13 reverse primers for TCR Jbeta segments was used in the multiplex PCR. Amplification of the CDR3 region of rearranged TCR beta genes was performed with a multiplex PCR assay on genomic DNA. Amplified TCR beta libraries were sequenced as 87-base-pair reads on the Illumina HiSeq System. Per the source publication's procedure: A later analysis tallied 75 million to 95 million unique TCR beta chains across the approximately 670 repertoires, and 10 million to 11 million of those chains were shared by two or more donors. Raw reads were error-corrected and collapsed into unique sequences with a nearest-neighbor algorithm that merged closely related sequences to remove PCR and sequencing errors. To assign V, D and J gene segments, CDR3 sequences were aligned to IMGT reference sequences. For a sequence to be retained, at least a six-nucleotide match to both a V gene segment and a J gene segment was required. A rearrangement was called productive if the CDR3 had no stop codons and remained in frame with V and J, and every other rearrangement was called non-productive. Following IMGT convention, CDR3 was defined as the stretch from the second conserved V-encoded cysteine up to the conserved J-encoded phenylalanine. The earlier analysis of 587 of the donors excluded sequences that lacked an unambiguous match to a single V gene segment. In an earlier analysis of around 600 of the donors, V segments were called functional above 56.7% productive rearrangements and were called segregating when the between-donor standard deviation exceeded 5%. A statistical classification framework was built for diagnosing cytomegalovirus status from the catalog of TCR beta chain sequences. V and J gene assignment, in a later analysis, came from comparing TCR nucleotide sequences with IMGT/GENE-DB human TR gene sequences. Using the TCRdist pipeline, a later analysis assigned CDR3 sequences along with most-parsimonious VDJ recombination scenarios. In a later analysis, every TCR beta chain was defined by the combination of its CDR3 amino acid sequence and its V-gene family, and reads without a unique V-gene family were dropped. As a way to deal with suspected cross-contamination and a sequencing artifact, a later analysis dropped roughly 600 nucleotide sequences that were highly shared and had low generation probability. In a later analysis, a clonal expansion index was calculated for each public chain from normalized within-repertoire ranks of inferred template counts. In a later analysis, generation probabilities were computed using a VDJ recombination model fitted to out-of-frame rearrangements, and the results were checked against IGoR. In a later analysis, hypergeometric tests were used to score TCR-TCR, TCR-HLA and TCR-CMV co-occurrence, with a repertoire-size bias correction applied to TCR pairs. False discovery rates were estimated in a later analysis by permuting HLA or CMV assignments 20 times. In a later analysis, co-occurring TCRs were grouped with DBSCAN, and TCRdist sequence similarity was added when clustering was performed within HLA-allele-positive subsets. For co-occurrence clustering, repertoires with fewer than 30,000 or more than 120,000 public chains were excluded, along with five or six repertoires with anomalous nucleotide sharing. Imported from immuneACCESS, the table was reduced by TCRdb to in-frame sequences with V and J called. These copies leave out some clones; in studies compared against another copy, an unresolved V gene accounts for under half, and the cause of the remainder is not known. V, J and clone size reflect that table, while D and trimming were determined from the DNA. For this sample the table gives around 170,000 clones, of which over 70% were detected only once. The ten biggest clones cover 1.4% of the sample.

Broader findings and caveats from the paper: V-gene and J-gene trimming of TCR beta chains was associated with a missense DCLRE1C variant in a later genetic analysis, and the association was replicated in an independent cohort. This cohort had only TCR beta chains sequenced, and the lack of alpha or paired-chain data limited which features could be detected. Some IMGT-functional V segments, including TRBV6-2 and TRBV6-3, could not be distinguished by the 87-base-pair reads and were therefore excluded. Several of the top co-occurrence clusters appeared to be linked to parvovirus B19, influenza, CMV and Epstein-Barr virus, according to a later analysis. The classifier was reported to diagnose cytomegalovirus status with high specificity and sensitivity in both the original cohort and the validation cohort. Sequencing depth was assumed to be roughly uniform across donors in the presence/absence analyses, though that assumption may not hold. In a later analysis, HLA-associated TCR beta chains were found to be more clonally expanded and to have lower generation probabilities than equally common non-associated chains. The earlier analysis of around 600 of the donors excluded roughly 16 rarely observed V segments, including chromosome 9 orphons, because counts were too low. Linkage disequilibrium might explain the correlated functional status among segregating V segments, but an unknown experimental factor could not be ruled out. In the study, 150 to 200 TCR beta chains were listed as associated with cytomegalovirus. While some public TCRs were present in many individuals, most TCR sequences turned up only very rarely across donors. In a later genetic analysis, fewer N-insertions in productive TCRs were reported among donors in an Asian-associated ancestry cluster than the approximately 710-donor mean. At a false discovery rate of 0.05, a later analysis linked 15,000 to 20,000 TCR beta sequences to specific HLA alleles. In an earlier analysis of more than 450 of the donors, most TCR beta V segments were observed in productive rearrangements about 87% or about 30% of the time, broadly matching IMGT annotations. Because some donors lacked HLA typing at each locus, the association tests relied only on the typed subset. Strong co-occurrence of HLA alleles, especially DR and DQ, made assigning TCR associations to individual alleles difficult. A further reported finding was that TCR beta sequences accurately predicted the HLA-A and HLA-B alleles for most subjects in the first cohort. In a later analysis, most CMV-associated TCR beta chains were found to appear HLA-restricted, with HLA associations seemingly driven largely by CMV exposure. CMV serostatus was the only immune exposure information available for the cohort. It was suggested by the authors that the approach could potentially be generalized to other disease states and immunological phenotypes. A later analysis found that TCR association rates varied across HLA loci, with DRB1 alleles showing the most associated TCRs and HLA-C alleles the fewest. In vitro tests confirmed that a few of the cytomegalovirus-associated TCR beta chains recognize cytomegalovirus antigens. The sequencing pipeline was judged likely to have produced a cluster of highly shared sequence variants as a technical artifact.

A note on this clone: Its target antigen remains unknown. It has no much larger one-base neighbor in the sample; base qualities were not kept.

The CDR3 runs 14 residues from the cysteine to the phenylalanine. Only the CDR3 DNA is retained, 42 bases long and in frame from the first base. V loses 1 base, J loses 2 bases, and the germline ends lie 8 bases apart. Via the germline V gene, CDR1 is SGHVS and CDR2 FQNEAQ. The cohort comprised 670 or so healthy bone marrow donors. At the time of sampling, all cohort members were nominally healthy, though unrecorded immune exposures were likely present. The donor was CMV seronegative and was included in the group of a few hundred seronegative cohort members. Every donor gave a peripheral blood sample, and the peripheral blood mononuclear cells from that sample were used for TCR beta sequencing. Genomic DNA was extracted from the blood cell samples with the Qiagen DNeasy Blood Extraction Kit.

The sequencing sample was made of PBMCs. The chain joins TRBV7-8 to TRBJ2-5; matching of 5 bases hints at TRBD2 as the D gene. This clonotype was obtained from a man between 18 and 35 years old in good health and CMV-seronegative. Read as DNA, the sequence is TGTGCCAGCAGCTTAGGCGGGCATCAAGAGACCCAGTACTTC. It is translated as CASSLGGHQETQYF. Full variable domain (CDR3 extended with the reference TRBV7-8 and TRBJ2-5 proteins): GAGVSQSPRYKVAKRGQDVALRCDPISGHVSLFWYQQALGQGPEFLTYFQNEAQLDKSGLPSDRFFAERPEGSVSTLKIQRTQQEDSAVYLCASSLGGHQETQYFGPGTRLLVL.